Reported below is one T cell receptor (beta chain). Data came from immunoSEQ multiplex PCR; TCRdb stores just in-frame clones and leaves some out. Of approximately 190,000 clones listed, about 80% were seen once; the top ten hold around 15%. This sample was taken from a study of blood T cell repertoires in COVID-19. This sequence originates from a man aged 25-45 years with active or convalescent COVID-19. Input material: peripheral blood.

The CDR3 bases are TGTGCCAGTAGTATGCGACGAACAACAGGATCTGGAAACACCATATATTTT. Its protein product is CASSMRRTTGSGNTIYF. The rearrangement joins TRBV19 to TRBJ1-3; TRBD1 might be the D (5 bases). The germline V gene encodes CDR1 LNHDA and CDR2 SQIVND (reference sequence). The CDR3 length is 17 residues. V was trimmed by 3 bases and J by 1 base, leaving 16 bases between them.